The sequence of this TCR beta chain was determined in a study of T cell responses to AZD1222 COVID-19 vaccine. The study, taken as a whole, reports: A mostly white British donor set with more females was recruited, and clonal diversity was possibly underestimated.

Assay used: immunoSEQ multiplex PCR; TCRdb lists only in-frame clones, some missing. The sample includes almost 55,000 clones, around four fifths of them seen just once. In the case of this clone: The antigen is unknown.

This specimen was peripheral blood, taken on day 0 of AZD1222 vaccination. The TCR originated in an adult in good health.

The CDR3 region has the DNA TGTGCCAGCAGTCTGACAGGGTACGACGGGGAGCTGTTTTTT. Translating it yields CASSLTGYDGELFF. The V and J genes are TRBV6-5 and TRBJ2-2; 7 nucleotides line up with TRBD1. V trimming: 5 bases; J trimming: 7 bases; junction bases outside the gene matches: 7. The germline CDR1 and CDR2 sequences are MNHEY and SVGAGI. The CDR3 sequence is 14 residues long.